The 22 T cell receptor beta chains reported below all come from one sample, sequenced in a study of T cells after yellow fever vaccination. From the 5' RACE reads, TCRdb called clonotypes with MiXCR, one entry per CDR3 protein. In the table there are about 260,000 distinct CDR3 sequences, 5.2% of which are singletons. The sequences come from CD4+ T cells sorted from PBMCs, collected on the day of the yellow fever booster vaccination. The source of these receptors is a man younger than 35 who received the YFV17D yellow fever vaccine.

The chain is built from TRBV5-1 and TRBJ2-5; D possibly uses TRBD1 or TRBD2 (7 bases each). Trimming cost V 4 bases and J 2 bases, with 12 bases left between them. CDR3 length equals 14 residues. Per germline, CDR1 SGHRS and CDR2 YFSETQ. This CDR3 reads CASSAGDRQETQYF. CDR3 in DNA: TGCGCCAGCAGCGCGGGGGACAGACAAGAGACCCAGTACTTC.

This rearrangement joins TRBV18 to TRBJ2-1; tentatively, D is TRBD2 (6 bases). The CDR3 is 18 residues long. Trimming pared 5 bases from V and 0 bases from J, leaving 20 bases between. CDR1 KGHSH and CDR2 LQKENI come from the germline V gene. This CDR3 reads CASSAKLLAFSSYNEQFF. For the CDR3, the DNA is TGTGCCAGCTCAGCCAAACTACTAGCCTTTAGCTCCTACAATGAGCAGTTCTTC. Full variable domain (missing parts from reference TRBV18 and TRBJ2-1): NAGVMQNPRHLVRRRGQEARLRCSPMKGHSHVYWYRQLPEEGLKFMVYLQKENIIDESGMPKERFSAEFPKEGPSILRIQQVVRGDSAAYFCASSAKLLAFSSYNEQFFGPGTRLTVL.

In its sample, this clonotype was seen many times. V gene TRBV11-1 combines with J gene TRBJ2-2; perhaps D is TRBD1 or TRBD2 (5 bases each). CDR1 and CDR2 from the germline V gene are SGHAT and FQDESV (reference sequence). Deletions cut 0 bases from V and 5 bases from J, with 10 bases between. CDR3 length equals 15 residues. CDR3 region: CASSLAQGGTGELFF. CDR3 DNA sequence: TGTGCCAGCAGCTTAGCCCAGGGCGGGACCGGGGAGCTGTTTTTT.

The sample holds many counts of this clonotype. This CDR3 reads CSVGGGQETQYF. The CDR3 DNA reads TGCAGCGTGGGGGGGGGCCAAGAGACCCAGTACTTC. This chain connects TRBV29-1 to TRBJ2-5; 7 bases match TRBD2. Looked up from germline, CDR1 is SQVTM and CDR2 is ANQGSEA. This CDR3 has 12 residues. V was clipped by 6 bases and J by 1 base; unmatched bases: 2.

In its sample, this clonotype was seen a few times. This chain links TRBV20-1 with TRBJ1-2; 7 nucleotides agree with TRBD1. The CDR3 is 12 amino acids. Germline lookup yields CDR1 DFQATT and CDR2 SNEGSKA (reference sequence). V shed 6 bases and J 3 bases; nucleotides not matched to a gene: 4. The CDR3 DNA reads as TGCAGTGCCCGAGGACAGGACTATGGCTACACCTTC. This translates into CSARGQDYGYTF.

This clonotype was detected many times. The J gene is TRBJ2-5, the V gene TRBV29-1; D may be TRBD2 (6 bases). V was pared by 4 bases and J by 2 bases, with 11 bases between. CDR1 is SQVTM, CDR2 ANQGSEA, per germline. The CDR3 has 13 residues. CDR3 sequence: CSVGLAVQETQYF. The CDR3 coding sequence is TGCAGCGTTGGGTTAGCGGTACAAGAGACCCAGTACTTC.

This clonotype has only a few counts. The chain carries TRBV6-2 or TRBV6-3 and TRBJ2-2; D remains unclear. Germline V gene data show CDR1 as MNHEY and CDR2 as SVGEGT. V lost 5 bases to trimming and J lost 6 bases, with 7 bases between them. This CDR3 comprises 12 residues. CDR3 loop: CASSHYSGELFF. Here the CDR3 DNA reads TGTGCCAGCAGTCATTACTCCGGGGAGCTGTTTTTT.

This sequence joins TRBV5-5 and TRBJ2-2, with D maybe TRBD1 (5 bases). V was trimmed by 0 bases and J by 2 bases, leaving 11 bases between them. Per germline, CDR1 SGHKS and CDR2 YYEKEE (reference sequence). The CDR3 sequence is 16 residues long. CDR3 in DNA: TGTGCCAGCAGCTTGGGACAGCTACTAAACACCGGGGAGCTGTTTTTT. This codes for CASSLGQLLNTGELFF.

In its sample, this clonotype was seen a few times. The J gene is TRBJ1-3, the V gene TRBV7-9, with TRBD1 identical over 8 bases. The CDR3 extends over 16 amino acids. From germline, CDR1 is SEHNR and CDR2 FQNEAQ (reference sequence). The J segment lost 2 bases and the V segment lost 7 bases, leaving 10 bases of the junction unmatched. CDR3: CASTETSDRAGNTIYF. The CDR3 DNA is TGTGCCAGCACCGAAACATCGGACAGGGCTGGAAACACCATATATTTT.

This clonotype was counted a few times. The chain carries TRBV4-2 and TRBJ2-3; 11 nucleotides line up with TRBD2. CDR3 length: 23 residues. Germline loops: CDR1 LGHNA, CDR2 YNFKEQ. With 4 bases clipped from V and 3 bases from J, the junction kept 27 bases outside the gene matches. The CDR3 DNA sequence: TGTGCCAGCAGCCGTTATTTATCCGAAATGACTAGCGGGGACCTTCTTCTTACAGATACGCAGTATTTT. Its translation is CASSRYLSEMTSGDLLLTDTQYF.

The sample holds a few counts of this clonotype. Here the CDR3 reads CASSSNFLRDSAEQYF. CDR3 bases: TGTGCCAGCAGCTCTAATTTTCTCCGGGACAGCGCAGAGCAGTACTTC. The genes are TRBV7-2 and TRBJ2-7; 7 nucleotides align to TRBD1. The CDR3 covers 16 residues. V trimming: 4 bases; J trimming: 7 bases; junction bases outside the gene matches: 16. Germline lookup yields CDR1 SGHTA and CDR2 FQGNSA.

This clonotype was seen repeatedly, ten times or more. V is TRBV6-6 and J is TRBJ2-1; TRBD1 is a possible D gene (5 bases). V dropped 6 bases and J dropped 3 bases, with 15 bases sitting between them. The germline V gene encodes CDR1 MNHNY and CDR2 SVGAGI (reference sequence). This CDR3 spans 15 amino acids. CDR3 region: CASSPGPGNYNEQFF. The CDR3 DNA follows: TGTGCCAGCAGCCCAGGGCCAGGAAACTACAATGAGCAGTTCTTC.

This clonotype showed up just a few times. The rearrangement links TRBV7-3 to TRBJ2-2; TRBD1 aligns across 7 bases. Germline values: CDR1 SGHTA, CDR2 FQGTGA. The length of the CDR3 is 16 residues. Unmatched junction bases numbered 8, after V lost 2 bases and J lost 5 bases. In DNA form, the CDR3 reads TGTGCCAGCAGCTTAGGCTACAGGGGTGGTACCGGGGAGCTGTTTTTT. As protein: CASSLGYRGGTGELFF.

This clonotype was counted at least ten times. The chain employs TRBV4-2 and TRBJ2-5, with no clear D. Germline V CDR1 and CDR2: LGHNA, YNFKEQ. The CDR3 covers 12 residues. V lost 1 base, J lost 5 bases, and 5 bases lay in between. The CDR3 DNA reads as TGTGCCAGCAGCCAAGTCGACGAGACCCAGTACTTC. It translates to CASSQVDETQYF.

This clonotype was counted between two and nine times. CDR3 bases: TGTGCCAGCAGCCATGATTCAGGGGTACGAGGCTACACCTTC. Protein product: CASSHDSGVRGYTF. V is TRBV4-2 and J is TRBJ1-2, with a possible D match to TRBD1 (6 bases). V shed 3 bases and J shed 8 bases, with 16 bases lying between them. CDR3 length equals 14 residues. Germline V gene data show CDR1 as LGHNA and CDR2 as YNFKEQ.

This clonotype has only a few counts. The chain uses TRBV25-1 and TRBJ2-3; TRBD2 might be the D (6 bases). The germline gives CDR1 MGHDK, CDR2 SYGVNS. The CDR3 covers 14 residues. The V gene lost 6 bases and the J gene lost 4 bases, with 14 bases spanning the gap. The CDR3 spells CASSPGVGADTQYF. The CDR3 nucleotides are TGTGCCAGCAGCCCGGGAGTGGGTGCAGATACGCAGTATTTT.

The chain combines TRBV20-1 with TRBJ1-4; possible D gene TRBD1, 5 bases. Between the trimmed V and J ends, which lost 4 bases and 8 bases, there was a span of 11 bases. The germline V gene has CDR1 DFQATT and CDR2 SNEGSKA (reference sequence). The CDR3 spans 12 residues. CDR3 loop: CSANRGEEKLFF. The CDR3 coding sequence is TGCAGTGCTAATCGGGGGGAGGAAAAACTGTTTTTT.

The V call is TRBV6-2 or TRBV6-3, the J call TRBJ2-7; D not certain. V was shortened by 7 bases and J by 0 bases, with 13 bases between the two germline ends. Germline assignment: CDR1 MNHEY and CDR2 SVGEGT. The CDR3 consists of 14 residues. The CDR3 DNA reads TGTGCCAGCACCCCACTTCGCAGCTCCTACGAGCAGTACTTC. Amino acids: CASTPLRSSYEQYF.

This clonotype was counted many times. This sequence joins TRBV6-1 and TRBJ2-7; 9 bases map to TRBD1. The CDR3 sequence is 13 residues long. CDR1 and CDR2 from the germline V gene are MNHNS and SASEGT. The junction had 4 bases not matched to a gene; V was cut back by 6 bases and J by 4 bases. CDR3 DNA: TGTGCCAGCAGACGGGACAGGGATTACGAGCAGTACGTC. Translated, it gives CASRRDRDYEQYV.

A few counts support this clonotype. The chain couples TRBV6-5 to TRBJ2-4; 7 positions agree with TRBD1. This CDR3 has 19 amino acids. Germline V CDR1 and CDR2: MNHEY, SVGAGI. V dropped 5 bases and J dropped 1; count of bases not matched to a gene: 17. The CDR3 region has the DNA TGTGCCAGCAGTCCGGTCGTGGTGGGACAGCCATGGGCCAAAAACATTCAGTACTTC. Its protein product is CASSPVVVGQPWAKNIQYF.

The V and J genes are TRBV2 and TRBJ2-5, with 8 bases that match TRBD1. Trimming cost V 7 bases and J 5 bases; bases outside gene matches: 6. The length of the CDR3 is 13 residues. Germline assignment: CDR1 SNHLY and CDR2 FYNNEI. Written as DNA, the CDR3 is TGTGCCAGCAACGGACAGGGCCGGGAGACCCAGTACTTC. Translated, it gives CASNGQGRETQYF.

There are a few counts of this clonotype. This rearrangement joins TRBV14 to TRBJ2-3; D is undetermined. V lost 4 bases and J lost 4, with 18 bases in between. The CDR3 contains 16 residues. CDR1 SGHDN and CDR2 FVKESK come from the germline V gene. This chain's CDR3 is CASSPMDHPRADTQYF. As DNA, the CDR3 is TGTGCCAGCAGCCCCATGGACCACCCTCGGGCAGATACGCAGTATTTT.